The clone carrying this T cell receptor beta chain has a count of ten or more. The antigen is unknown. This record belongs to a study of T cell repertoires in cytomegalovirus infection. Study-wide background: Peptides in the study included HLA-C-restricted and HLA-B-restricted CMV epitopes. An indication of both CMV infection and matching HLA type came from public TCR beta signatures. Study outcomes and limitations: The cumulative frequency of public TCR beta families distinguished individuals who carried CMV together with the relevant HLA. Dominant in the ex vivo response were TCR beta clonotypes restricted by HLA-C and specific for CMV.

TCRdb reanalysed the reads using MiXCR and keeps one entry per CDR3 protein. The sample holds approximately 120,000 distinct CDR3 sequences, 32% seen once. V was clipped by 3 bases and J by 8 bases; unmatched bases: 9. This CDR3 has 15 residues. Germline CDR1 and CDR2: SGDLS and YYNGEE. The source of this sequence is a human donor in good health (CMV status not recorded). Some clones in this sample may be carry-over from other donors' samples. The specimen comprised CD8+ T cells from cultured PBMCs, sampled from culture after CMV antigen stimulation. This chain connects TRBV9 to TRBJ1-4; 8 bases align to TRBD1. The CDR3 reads CASSAGQGAREKLFF. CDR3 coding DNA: TGTGCCAGCAGCGCCGGGCAGGGGGCACGGGAAAAACTGTTTTTT. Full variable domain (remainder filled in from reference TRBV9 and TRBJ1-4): DSGVTQTPKHLITATGQRVTLRCSPRSGDLSVYWYQQSLDQGLQFLIQYYNGEERAKGNILERFSAQQFPDLHSELNLSSLELGDSALYFCASSAGQGAREKLFFGSGTQLSVL.